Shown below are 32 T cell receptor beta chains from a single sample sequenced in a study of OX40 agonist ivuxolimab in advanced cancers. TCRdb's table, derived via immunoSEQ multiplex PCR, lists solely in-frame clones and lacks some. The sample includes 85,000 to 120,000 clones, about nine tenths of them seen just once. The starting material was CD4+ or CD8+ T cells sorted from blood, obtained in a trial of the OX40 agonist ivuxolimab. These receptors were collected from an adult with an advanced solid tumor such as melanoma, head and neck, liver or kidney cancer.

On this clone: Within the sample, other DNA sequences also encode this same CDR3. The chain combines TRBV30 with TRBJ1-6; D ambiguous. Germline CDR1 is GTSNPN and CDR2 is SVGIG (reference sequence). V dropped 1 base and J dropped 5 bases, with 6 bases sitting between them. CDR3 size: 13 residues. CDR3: CAWSEQNNSPLHF. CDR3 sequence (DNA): TGTGCCTGGAGTGAGCAGAATAATTCACCCCTCCACTTT. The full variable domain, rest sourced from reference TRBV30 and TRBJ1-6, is SQTIHQWPATLVQPVGSPLSLECTVEGTSNPNLYWYRQAAGRGLQLLFYSVGIGQISSEVPQNLSASRPQDRQFILSSKKLLLSDSGFYLCAWSEQNNSPLHFGNGTRLTVT.

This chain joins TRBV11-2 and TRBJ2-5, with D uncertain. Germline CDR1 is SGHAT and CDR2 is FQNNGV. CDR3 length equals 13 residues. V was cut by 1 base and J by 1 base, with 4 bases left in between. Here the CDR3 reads CASSLVSQETQYF. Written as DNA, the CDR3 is TGTGCCAGCAGCTTAGTGTCCCAAGAGACCCAGTACTTC. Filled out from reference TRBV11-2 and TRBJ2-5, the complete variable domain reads EAGVAQSPRYKIIEKRQSVAFWCNPISGHATLYWYQQILGQGPKLLIQFQNNGVVDDSQLPKDRFSAERLKGVDSTLKIQPAKLEDSAVYLCASSLVSQETQYFGPGTRLLVL.

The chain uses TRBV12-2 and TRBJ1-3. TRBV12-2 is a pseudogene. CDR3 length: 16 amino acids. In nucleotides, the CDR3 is TGTGCAAGTCGCCCCCTATGCGCCGTTGGTGGAAACACCATATATTTT. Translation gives CASRPLCAVGGNTIYF.

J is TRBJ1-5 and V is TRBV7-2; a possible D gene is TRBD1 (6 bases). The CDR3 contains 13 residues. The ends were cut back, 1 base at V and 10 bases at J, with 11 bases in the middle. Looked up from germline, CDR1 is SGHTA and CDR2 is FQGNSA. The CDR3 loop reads CASSLEGGFPQHF. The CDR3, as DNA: TGTGCCAGCAGCTTAGAGGGGGGGTTCCCCCAGCATTTT.

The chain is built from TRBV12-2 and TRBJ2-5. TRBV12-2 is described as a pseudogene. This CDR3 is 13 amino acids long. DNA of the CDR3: TGTGCAAGTCCCCGTGATGAACAAGAGACCCAGTACTTC. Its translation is CASPRDEQETQYF.

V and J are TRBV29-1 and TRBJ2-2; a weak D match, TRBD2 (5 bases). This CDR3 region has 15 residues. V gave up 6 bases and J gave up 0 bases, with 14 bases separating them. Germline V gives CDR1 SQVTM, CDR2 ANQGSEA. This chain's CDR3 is CSVEPGCANTGELFF. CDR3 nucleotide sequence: TGCAGCGTGGAGCCGGGGTGCGCGAACACCGGGGAGCTGTTTTTT.

The CDR3 is CAWSVESGGELFF. The CDR3 bases are TGTGCCTGGAGTGTTGAAAGCGGCGGGGAGCTGTTTTTT. V and J are TRBV30 and TRBJ2-2; D is perhaps TRBD2 (5 bases). V was shortened by 0 bases and J by 7 bases, with 9 bases between the two germline ends. The germline CDR1 and CDR2 sequences are GTSNPN and SVGIG (reference sequence). The CDR3 is made up of 13 amino acids.

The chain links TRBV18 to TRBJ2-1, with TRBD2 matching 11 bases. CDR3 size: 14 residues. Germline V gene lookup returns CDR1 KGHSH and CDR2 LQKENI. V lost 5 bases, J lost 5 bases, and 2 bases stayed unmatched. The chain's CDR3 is CASSEGLADNEQFF. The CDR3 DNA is TGTGCCAGCTCAGAGGGACTAGCGGACAATGAGCAGTTCTTC.

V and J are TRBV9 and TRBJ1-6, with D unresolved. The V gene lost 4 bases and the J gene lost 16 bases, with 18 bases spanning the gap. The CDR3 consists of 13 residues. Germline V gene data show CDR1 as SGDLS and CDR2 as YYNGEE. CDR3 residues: CASSPQGQPLLHF. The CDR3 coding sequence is TGTGCCAGCAGCCCCCAAGGGCAGCCGTTGCTCCACTTT.

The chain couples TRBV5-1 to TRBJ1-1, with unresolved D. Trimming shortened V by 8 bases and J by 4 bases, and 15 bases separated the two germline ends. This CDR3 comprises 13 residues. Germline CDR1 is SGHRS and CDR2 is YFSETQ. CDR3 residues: CASKSAGGTEAFF. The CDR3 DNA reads TGCGCCAGTAAATCGGCCGGAGGCACTGAAGCTTTCTTT.

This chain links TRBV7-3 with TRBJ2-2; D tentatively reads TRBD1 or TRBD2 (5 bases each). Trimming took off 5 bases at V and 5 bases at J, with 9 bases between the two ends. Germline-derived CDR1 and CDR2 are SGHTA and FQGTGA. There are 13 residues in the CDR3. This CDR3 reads CASSIEGTGELFF. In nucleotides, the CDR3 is TGTGCCAGCAGCATCGAGGGGACCGGGGAGCTGTTTTTT. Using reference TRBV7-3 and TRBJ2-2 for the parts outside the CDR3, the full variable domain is GAGVSQTPSNKVTEKGKYVELRCDPISGHTALYWYRQSLGQGPEFLIYFQGTGAADDSGLPNDRFFAVRPEGSVSTLKIQRTERGDSAVYLCASSIEGTGELFFGEGSRLTVL.

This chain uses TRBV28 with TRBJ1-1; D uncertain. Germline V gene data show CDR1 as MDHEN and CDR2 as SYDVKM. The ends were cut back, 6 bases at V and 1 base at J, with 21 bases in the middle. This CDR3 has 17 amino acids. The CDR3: CASRYTRTAIQNTEAFF. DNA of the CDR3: TGTGCCAGCAGATATACTCGGACCGCAATCCAGAACACTGAAGCTTTCTTT.

The CDR3 loop is CASSVSGGVNNEQFF. DNA for the CDR3: TGTGCCAGCAGCGTTAGCGGGGGGGTCAACAATGAGCAGTTCTTC. V and J are TRBV7-2 and TRBJ2-1; 11 bases agree with TRBD2. Losses at the gene ends were 5 bases for V and 5 bases for J; bases not matched to a gene: 5. Per the germline V gene, CDR1 is SGHTA and CDR2 is FQGNSA. This CDR3 region has 15 residues.

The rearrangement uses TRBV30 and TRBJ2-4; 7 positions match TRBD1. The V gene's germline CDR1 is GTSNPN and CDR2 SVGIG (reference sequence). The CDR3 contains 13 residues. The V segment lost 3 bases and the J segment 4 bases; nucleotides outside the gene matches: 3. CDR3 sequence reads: CAWSRDRKNIQYF. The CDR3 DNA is TGTGCCTGGAGCAGGGACAGAAAAAACATTCAGTACTTC.

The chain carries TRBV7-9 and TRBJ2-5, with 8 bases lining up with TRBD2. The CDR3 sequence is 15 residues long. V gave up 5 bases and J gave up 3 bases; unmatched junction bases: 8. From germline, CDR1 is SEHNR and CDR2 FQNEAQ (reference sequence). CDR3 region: CASSTGLVREETQYF. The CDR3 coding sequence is TGTGCCAGCAGCACGGGACTAGTAAGGGAAGAGACCCAGTACTTC.

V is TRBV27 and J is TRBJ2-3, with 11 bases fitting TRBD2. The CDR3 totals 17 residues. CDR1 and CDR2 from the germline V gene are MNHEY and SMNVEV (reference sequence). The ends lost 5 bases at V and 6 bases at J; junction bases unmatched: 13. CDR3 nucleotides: TGTGCCAGCAGTCCCCGCCGGTTTAGCGGGGGGGCGGATACGCAGTATTTT. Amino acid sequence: CASSPRRFSGGADTQYF.

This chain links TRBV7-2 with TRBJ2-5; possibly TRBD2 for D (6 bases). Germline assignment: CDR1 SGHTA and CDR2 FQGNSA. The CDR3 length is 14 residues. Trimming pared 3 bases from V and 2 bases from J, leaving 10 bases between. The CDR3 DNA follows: TGTGCCAGCAGCTTGCGGGACGATCAAGAGACCCAGTACTTC. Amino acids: CASSLRDDQETQYF.

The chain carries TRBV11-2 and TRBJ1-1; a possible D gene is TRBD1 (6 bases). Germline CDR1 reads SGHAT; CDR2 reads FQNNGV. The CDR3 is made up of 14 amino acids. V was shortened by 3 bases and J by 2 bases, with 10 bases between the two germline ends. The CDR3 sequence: CASSFGQTNTEAFF. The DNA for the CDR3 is TGTGCCAGCAGCTTTGGACAGACAAACACTGAAGCTTTCTTT.

DNA for the CDR3: TGCGCCAGCAGCCAAGTTGTCGGATCAGGCTCCAATGAAAAACTGTTTTTT. Its protein is CASSQVVGSGSNEKLFF. This rearrangement joins TRBV4-3 to TRBJ1-4, with no clear D. Germline CDR1 reads LGHNA; CDR2 reads YSLEER. Trimming shortened V by 1 base and J by 5 bases, and 17 bases separated the two germline ends. This CDR3 has 17 residues.

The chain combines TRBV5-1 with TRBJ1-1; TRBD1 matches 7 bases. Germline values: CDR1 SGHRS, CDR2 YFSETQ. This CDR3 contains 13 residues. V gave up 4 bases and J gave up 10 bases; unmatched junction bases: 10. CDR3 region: CASSLGNRDRAFF. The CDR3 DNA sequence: TGCGCCAGCAGCCTGGGGAACCGGGACAGAGCTTTCTTT.

In DNA form, the CDR3 reads TGTGCCAGCTCACGTGCCGGGACGGGGCACTACGAGCAGTACTTC. This codes for CASSRAGTGHYEQYF. J is TRBJ2-7 and V is TRBV6-1; D tentatively reads TRBD1 or TRBD2 (5 bases each). The CDR3 sequence is 15 residues long. Germline-derived CDR1 and CDR2 are MNHNS and SASEGT. Deletions cut 8 bases from V and 3 bases from J, with 20 bases between.

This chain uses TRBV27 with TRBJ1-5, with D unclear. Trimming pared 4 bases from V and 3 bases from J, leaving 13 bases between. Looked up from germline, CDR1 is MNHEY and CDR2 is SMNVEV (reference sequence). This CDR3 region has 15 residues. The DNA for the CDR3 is TGTGCCAGCAGTTGGAATCTTGGGGTCAATCAGCCCCAGCATTTT. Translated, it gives CASSWNLGVNQPQHF.

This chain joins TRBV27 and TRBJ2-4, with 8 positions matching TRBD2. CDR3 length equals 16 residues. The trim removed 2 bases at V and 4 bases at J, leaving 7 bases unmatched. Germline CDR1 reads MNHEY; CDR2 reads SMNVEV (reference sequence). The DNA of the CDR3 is TGTGCCAGCAGTTTAGGGGGGCGGGGGGAAAAAAACATTCAGTACTTC. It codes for CASSLGGRGEKNIQYF.

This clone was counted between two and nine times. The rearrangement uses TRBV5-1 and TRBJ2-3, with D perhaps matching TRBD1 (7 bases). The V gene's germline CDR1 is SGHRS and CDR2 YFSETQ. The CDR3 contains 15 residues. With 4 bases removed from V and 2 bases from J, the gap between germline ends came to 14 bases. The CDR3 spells CASSVQGGYTDTQYF. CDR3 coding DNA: TGCGCCAGCAGCGTTCAGGGGGGATACACAGATACGCAGTATTTT.

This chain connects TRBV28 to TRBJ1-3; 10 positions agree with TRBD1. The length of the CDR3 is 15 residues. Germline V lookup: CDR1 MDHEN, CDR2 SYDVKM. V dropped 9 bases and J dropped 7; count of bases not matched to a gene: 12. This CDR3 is CASSDRGRRGNTIYF. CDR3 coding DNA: TGTGCCAGTTCCGACAGGGGGCGCAGGGGTAACACCATATATTTT.

The CDR3, as DNA: TGTGCCAGCAGCTTAGGGAGCGGGGGGAGATACGAGCAGTACTTC. Its translation: CASSLGSGGRYEQYF. The rearrangement joins TRBV7-2 to TRBJ2-7; TRBD2 matches 9 bases. From germline, CDR1 is SGHTA and CDR2 FQGNSA. The CDR3 has 15 amino acids. V lost 1 base and J lost 4; bases outside the gene matches: 5.

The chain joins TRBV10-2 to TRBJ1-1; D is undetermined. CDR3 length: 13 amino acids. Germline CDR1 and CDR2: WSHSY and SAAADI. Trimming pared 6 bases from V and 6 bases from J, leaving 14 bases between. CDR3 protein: CASSQAQAPEAFF. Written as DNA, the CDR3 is TGCGCCAGCAGCCAAGCTCAGGCACCTGAAGCTTTCTTT.

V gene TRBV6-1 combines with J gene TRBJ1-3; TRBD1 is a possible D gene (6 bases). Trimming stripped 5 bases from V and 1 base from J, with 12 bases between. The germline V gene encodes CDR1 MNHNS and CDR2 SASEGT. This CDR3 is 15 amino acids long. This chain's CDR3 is CASSLNQGSGNTIYF. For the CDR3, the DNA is TGTGCCAGCAGTCTAAACCAGGGGTCTGGAAACACCATATATTTT.

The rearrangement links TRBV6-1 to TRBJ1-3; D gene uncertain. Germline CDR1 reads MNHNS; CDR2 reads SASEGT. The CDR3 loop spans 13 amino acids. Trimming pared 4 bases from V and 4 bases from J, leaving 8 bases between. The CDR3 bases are TGTGCCAGCAGTGCCGACCTGGGAAACACCATATATTTT. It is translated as CASSADLGNTIYF.

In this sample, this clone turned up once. Here the CDR3 reads CASSRGGIAGLQETQYF. Here the CDR3 DNA reads TGTGCCAGCAGTAGGGGGGGGATAGCGGGGCTCCAAGAGACCCAGTACTTC. This chain uses TRBV5-4 with TRBJ2-5; TRBD2 matches 8 bases. The germline CDR1 and CDR2 sequences are SGHNT and YYREEE (reference sequence). The CDR3 spans 17 residues. Trimming at V came to 5 bases and at J to 1 base, leaving 13 bases not matched to a gene.

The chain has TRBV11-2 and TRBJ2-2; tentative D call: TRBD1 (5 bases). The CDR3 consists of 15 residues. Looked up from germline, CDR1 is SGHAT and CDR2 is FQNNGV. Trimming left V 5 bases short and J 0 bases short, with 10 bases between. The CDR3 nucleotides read TGTGCCAGCAGCCTTATGACAGCGAACACCGGGGAGCTGTTTTTT. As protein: CASSLMTANTGELFF.

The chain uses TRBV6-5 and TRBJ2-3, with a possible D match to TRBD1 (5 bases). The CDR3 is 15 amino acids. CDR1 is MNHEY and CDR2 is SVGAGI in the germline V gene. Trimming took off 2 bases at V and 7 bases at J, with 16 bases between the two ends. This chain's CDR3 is CASSYGSGQGNTQYF. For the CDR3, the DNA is TGTGCCAGCAGTTACGGGTCAGGGCAGGGAAATACGCAGTATTTT.